These 9 T cell receptor beta chains share one sample of origin, sequenced in a study of blood T cell repertoires in COVID-19. Sequenced by immunoSEQ multiplex PCR; TCRdb stores in-frame clones only, minus some. This sample has 48,000 or so clones, with around 84% found just once. Sequencing used peripheral blood. These TCRs come from an elderly woman with COVID-19, enrolled during active disease.

The V call is TRBV27, the J call TRBJ2-7, with D possibly matching TRBD2 (5 bases). Germline V gene lookup returns CDR1 MNHEY and CDR2 SMNVEV (reference sequence). This CDR3 contains 14 residues. V was clipped by 4 bases and J by 0 bases, with 10 bases between them. The CDR3 loop is CASSSLAGSYEQYF. Here the CDR3 DNA reads TGTGCCAGCAGTTCCCTTGCGGGCTCCTACGAGCAGTACTTC.

V and J are TRBV5-8 and TRBJ1-4, with D perhaps matching TRBD1 (5 bases). V was shortened by 4 bases and J by 10 bases, with 14 bases between the two germline ends. This CDR3 region has 13 residues. CDR1 and CDR2 (germline): SGHTS, YDEGEE. CDR3 DNA sequence: TGTGCCAGCAGCCCAAGGGGTAGTGGAAAACTGTTTTTT. It specifies CASSPRGSGKLFF.

The rearrangement links TRBV19 to TRBJ1-3; 10 bases fit TRBD1. The CDR3 runs 14 residues. Germline values: CDR1 LNHDA, CDR2 SQIVND (reference sequence). V was clipped by 9 bases and J by 2 bases; unmatched bases: 4. CDR3 loop: CASHDRGPGNTIYF. The CDR3 nucleotides read TGTGCCAGCCACGACAGGGGGCCTGGAAACACCATATATTTT.

This clone occurred once. The chain links TRBV18 to TRBJ1-5; TRBD1 agrees at 8 bases. CDR1 and CDR2 (germline): KGHSH, LQKENI. After removal of 3 bases from V and 4 bases from J, the junction contained 5 bases not matched to a gene. The CDR3 runs to 15 residues. The CDR3 sequence: CASSPGQGGNQPQHF. Written as DNA, the CDR3 is TGTGCCAGCTCACCCGGACAGGGAGGAAATCAGCCCCAGCATTTT.

DNA for the CDR3: TGTGCCAGCAGCCCAGGACAGGGGGGTGGCTACACCTTC. Protein: CASSPGQGGGYTF. The chain has TRBV7-8 and TRBJ1-2; 10 nucleotides line up with TRBD1. The length of the CDR3 is 13 residues. Germline-derived CDR1 and CDR2 are SGHVS and FQNEAQ. The V and J ends lost 5 bases and 7 bases, in that order; junction bases with no gene match: 4.

The rearrangement uses TRBV19 and TRBJ1-4; D gene uncertain. The CDR3 length is 15 residues. V was pared by 9 bases and J by 0 bases, with 14 bases between. Germline V gene sequence: CDR1 LNHDA, CDR2 SQIVND (reference sequence). CDR3 loop: CASRGPLATNEKLFF. CDR3 DNA: TGTGCCAGCAGAGGCCCGTTAGCAACTAATGAAAAACTGTTTTTT.

This chain uses TRBV4-1 with TRBJ1-1, with TRBD1 identical over 11 bases. Germline-derived CDR1 and CDR2 are MGHRA and YSYEKL. The CDR3 spans 17 residues. V gave up 4 bases and J gave up 5 bases; unmatched junction bases: 12. The CDR3 is CASSLKQGQGARTEAFF. CDR3 DNA sequence: TGCGCCAGCAGCCTAAAGCAAGGACAGGGGGCGAGGACTGAAGCTTTCTTT.

The CDR3 DNA reads as TGTGCCAGCTCACCACAGGGGTCGCACACTGAAGCTTTCTTT. This gives the protein CASSPQGSHTEAFF. The V gene is TRBV18, the J gene TRBJ1-1; tentatively, D is TRBD1 (5 bases). This CDR3 has 14 amino acids. V lost 1 base, J lost 3 bases, and 9 bases lay in between. Germline values: CDR1 KGHSH, CDR2 LQKENI.

This sequence joins TRBV25-1 and TRBJ2-2, with D perhaps TRBD2 (6 bases). The CDR3 length is 15 residues. Germline assignment: CDR1 MGHDK and CDR2 SYGVNS. The V gene lost 7 bases and the J gene lost 2 bases, with 14 bases spanning the gap. The DNA for the CDR3 is TGTGCCAGCAAGCGAGATAGCGGTAACACCGGGGAGCTGTTTTTT. Its protein product is CASKRDSGNTGELFF. Supplemented by reference TRBV25-1 and TRBJ2-2, the full variable domain reads EADIYQTPRYLVIGTGKKITLECSQTMGHDKMYWYQQDPGMELHLIHYSYGVNSTEKGDLSSESTVSRIRTEHFPLTLESARPSHTSQYLCASKRDSGNTGELFFGEGSRLTVL.